This entry is about one TCR beta chain. Its antigen is as yet unknown. The sample originates from a study of cytomegalovirus exposure and HLA in healthy donors. Findings and limits, study-wide: A later examination showed that TCR association rates differed by HLA locus, with DRB1 most and HLA-C fewest. It was confirmed in vitro that three of the CMV-associated chains were specific for CMV antigens. Most TCR sequences were uncommon, yet certain public TCRs appeared in many donors.

PCR involved 60 Vbeta and 13 Jbeta primers. The assay was immunoSEQ multiplex PCR, and TCRdb's table has in-frame clones only and misses some. The sample holds approximately 150,000 clones, over 70% seen once. The trim removed 1 base at V and 5 bases at J, leaving 3 bases unmatched. This CDR3 has 14 residues. Germline CDR1 and CDR2: GTSNPN and SVGIG (reference sequence). Sequencing was carried out using PBMCs. The chain has TRBV30 and TRBJ1-4, with 8 positions matching TRBD1. The source is a young woman in good health and CMV-seropositive. This chain's CDR3 is CAWSGTGRNEKLFF. CDR3 DNA sequence: TGTGCCTGGAGTGGGACAGGGAGAAATGAAAAACTGTTTTTT.